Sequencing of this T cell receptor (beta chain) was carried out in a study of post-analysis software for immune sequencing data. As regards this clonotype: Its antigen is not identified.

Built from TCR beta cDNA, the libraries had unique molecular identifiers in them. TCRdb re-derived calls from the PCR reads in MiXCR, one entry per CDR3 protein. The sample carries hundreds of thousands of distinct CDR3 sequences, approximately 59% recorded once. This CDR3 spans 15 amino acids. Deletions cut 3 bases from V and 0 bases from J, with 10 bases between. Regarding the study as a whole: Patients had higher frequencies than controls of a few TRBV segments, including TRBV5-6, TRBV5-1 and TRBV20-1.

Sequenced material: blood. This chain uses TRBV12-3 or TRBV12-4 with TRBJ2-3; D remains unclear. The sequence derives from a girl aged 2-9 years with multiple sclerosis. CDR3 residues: CASSFGLRSTDTQYF. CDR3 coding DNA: TGTGCCAGCAGTTTTGGGTTAAGGAGCACAGATACGCAGTATTTT.